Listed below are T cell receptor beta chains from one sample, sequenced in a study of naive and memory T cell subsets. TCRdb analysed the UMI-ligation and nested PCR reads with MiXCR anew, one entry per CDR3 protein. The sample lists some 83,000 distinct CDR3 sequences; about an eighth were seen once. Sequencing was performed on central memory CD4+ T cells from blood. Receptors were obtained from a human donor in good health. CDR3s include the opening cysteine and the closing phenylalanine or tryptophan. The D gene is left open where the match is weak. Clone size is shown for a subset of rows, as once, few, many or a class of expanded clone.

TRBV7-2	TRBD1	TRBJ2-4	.	CASSLTGDLLAKNIQYF	TGTGCCAGCAGCTTGACAGGGGACCTTCTAGCCAAAAACATTCAGTACTTC
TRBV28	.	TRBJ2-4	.	CASSLEGFGSKNIQYF	TGTGCCAGCAGTTTGGAAGGGTTTGGGTCCAAAAACATTCAGTACTTC
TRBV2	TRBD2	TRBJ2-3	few	CASSSFASGSFGNTQYF	TGTGCCAGCAGTAGCTTTGCTAGCGGGAGCTTCGGGAATACGCAGTATTTT
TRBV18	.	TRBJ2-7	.	CASSPSASAQGSYEQYF	TGTGCCAGCTCACCTTCAGCGTCGGCACAGGGCTCCTACGAGCAGTACTTC
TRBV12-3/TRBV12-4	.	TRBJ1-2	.	CASSGLDSSNYGYTF	TGTGCCAGCAGTGGCCTGGACAGCTCTAACTATGGCTACACCTTC
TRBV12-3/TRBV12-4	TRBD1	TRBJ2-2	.	CASRPGQGARELFF	TGTGCCAGCAGACCGGGACAGGGGGCCAGGGAGCTGTTTTTT
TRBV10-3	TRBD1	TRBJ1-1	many	CAISGMGQGTEAFF	TGTGCCATCAGTGGTATGGGACAGGGAACTGAAGCTTTCTTT
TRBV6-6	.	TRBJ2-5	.	CASSPTGEIQYF	TGTGCCAGCAGTCCGACGGGGGAAATCCAGTACTTC
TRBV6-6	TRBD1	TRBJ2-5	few	CASSSPRGQYQETQYF	TGTGCCAGCAGTTCTCCGAGGGGACAGTACCAAGAGACCCAGTACTTC
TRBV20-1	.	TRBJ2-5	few	CSLGTQYF	TGCAGTCTAGGTACCCAGTACTTC
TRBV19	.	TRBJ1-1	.	CASSSEGTYTEAFF	TGTGCCAGTAGTTCAGAGGGAACGTACACTGAAGCTTTCTTT
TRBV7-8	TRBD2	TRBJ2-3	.	CASSFPGLDTDTQYF	TGTGCCAGCAGCTTTCCGGGACTAGACACAGATACGCAGTATTTT
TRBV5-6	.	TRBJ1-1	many	CASSLGMLGTEAFF	TGTGCCAGCAGCTTGGGTATGCTAGGGACTGAAGCTTTCTTT
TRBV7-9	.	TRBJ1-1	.	CASSQGTANTEAFF	TGTGCCAGCAGCCAAGGGACGGCGAACACTGAAGCTTTCTTT
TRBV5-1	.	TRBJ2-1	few	CASSLVPESSYNEQFF	TGCGCCAGCAGCTTGGTCCCGGAGAGCTCCTACAATGAGCAGTTCTTC
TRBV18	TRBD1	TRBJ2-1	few	CASSPPGQRYNEQFF	TGTGCCAGCTCACCACCGGGACAGCGTTACAATGAGCAGTTCTTC
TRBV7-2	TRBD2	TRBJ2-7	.	CASSRTGGSTTYEQYF	TGTGCCAGCAGCCGCACCGGGGGGTCCACAACCTACGAGCAGTACTTC
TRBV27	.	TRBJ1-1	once	CASSPKIRQINTEAFF	TGTGCCAGCAGCCCTAAGATCAGACAGATTAACACTGAAGCTTTCTTT
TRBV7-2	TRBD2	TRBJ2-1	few	CASSLMGLAEVNEQFF	TGTGCCAGCAGCTTAATGGGACTAGCGGAGGTCAATGAGCAGTTCTTC
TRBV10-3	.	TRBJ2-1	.	CAISQTTPSDGNEQFF	TGTGCCATCAGTCAGACGACCCCCTCAGACGGCAATGAGCAGTTCTTC
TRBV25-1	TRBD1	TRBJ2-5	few	CASSGTGTETQYF	TGTGCCAGCAGTGGGACAGGGACAGAGACCCAGTACTTC
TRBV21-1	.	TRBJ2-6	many	CASRSRDRGPGANVLTF	TGTGCCAGCAGGTCCCGGGACAGGGGACCTGGGGCCAACGTCCTGACTTTC
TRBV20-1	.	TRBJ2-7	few	CSAQDSNAAYEQYF	TGCAGTGCTCAGGACTCTAATGCCGCCTACGAGCAGTACTTC
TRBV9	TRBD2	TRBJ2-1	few	CASSVPSGRGNEQFF	TGTGCCAGCAGCGTGCCTAGCGGGAGGGGTAATGAGCAGTTCTTC